The text below deals with one T cell receptor beta chain. No antigen is known for it. TCRdb independently ran MiXCR on the 5' RACE reads; one entry per CDR3 protein. The table lists approximately 530,000 distinct CDR3 sequences, more than 20% of them singletons, with around 0.5% in the top ten. This specimen comes from a study of identical twins. Study-level results: While abundant cord blood beta clonotypes carried fewer insertions, memory repertoires showed no such pattern.

CDR1 and CDR2 (germline): MDHEN, SYDVKM. The CDR3 is made up of 15 amino acids. The germline V and J ends were trimmed by 4 bases and 5 bases, with 15 bases remaining between them. These same data were also listed under a study on yellow fever vaccine responses in identical twins.

The V gene is TRBV28, the J gene TRBJ1-5; tentative D call: TRBD1 (5 bases). The sequence was obtained from a woman aged 18-35 years in good health. Sequencing was performed on CD4+ T cells sorted from blood. CDR3 protein: CASSSKGAGHQPQHF. CDR3 sequence (DNA): TGTGCCAGCAGTTCAAAGGGCGCGGGGCATCAGCCCCAGCATTTT.